This T cell receptor (beta chain) was sequenced during a study of immune characterization of retroperitoneal liposarcoma (dated by TCRdb to about 2019). Deletion took 5 bases off V and 4 bases off J, with a span of 21 bases between the germline ends. The CDR3, from cysteine to phenylalanine, totals 16 residues. Only the CDR3 DNA stays, 48 bases, in frame from base 1. From the germline V gene, CDR1 is SGHAT and CDR2 is FQNNGV. Libraries were built with PCR. The sequencer listed for this sample is NextSeq 500. Using fastp trimming at Q25 and MiXCR clonotype assembly, TCRdb reanalyzed the public sequencing data and kept in-frame beta chains. Here each entry gathers all rows of one CDR3 protein and keeps the most common genes and DNA. The sample table holds 6,600 or so distinct CDR3 sequences, of which about 26% were seen once. The top ten constitute approximately 30% of the sample. This clonotype was seen many times. Its antigen is unknown. The sample holds no much larger clone one base away, and base qualities are not on file.

The specimen was tumor tissue. The sequence came from a female donor with retroperitoneal liposarcoma. The chain uses TRBV11-2 and TRBJ2-7; the best D guess is TRBD2, with 5 bases matching. The CDR3 reads CASSPRWLGSSYEQYF. The nucleotide sequence is TGTGCCAGCAGCCCTCGGTGGTTGGGGAGTAGTTACGAGCAGTACTTC. Joined to the reference TRBV11-2 and TRBJ2-7 proteins, this CDR3 gives the full variable domain: EAGVAQSPRYKIIEKRQSVAFWCNPISGHATLYWYQQILGQGPKLLIQFQNNGVVDDSQLPKDRFSAERLKGVDSTLKIQPAKLEDSAVYLCASSPRWLGSSYEQYFGPGTRLTVT.